This TCR beta chain was captured by sequencing in a study of blood T cell repertoires in COVID-19. About the research overall: The United States, Italy and Spain provided the acute and convalescent COVID-19 samples.

This table comes from immunoSEQ multiplex PCR, and its TCRdb copy is limited to in-frame clones, with some not included. This sample has about 300,000 clones, with roughly 89% found just once. Germline V CDR1 and CDR2: MNHEY, SVGAGI. CDR3 length: 14 residues. V lost 6 bases and J lost 4, with 15 bases in between. Those who participated ranged in age from about 18 to 89 years and resided in under 25 US areas. Each participant's cohort was designated according to participant-reported clinical history. The recovered donors of Cohort 3 showed two negative PCRs, clearance, or symptom resolution. The sequencing input was PBMCs or T cells enriched from blood (not recorded which). The clonotype was recovered from a man in his sixties who had recovered from COVID-19. The rearrangement uses TRBV6-5 and TRBJ1-2; tentative D call: TRBD1 (6 bases). Here the CDR3 reads CASSSGTQVYGYTF. The CDR3, as DNA: TGTGCCAGCAGCTCCGGGACACAGGTCTATGGCTACACCTTC.